These T cell receptor beta chains were read from a single sample in a study of response to subunit inactivated influenza vaccine. TCRdb reprocessed the RT-PCR reads with MiXCR, giving one entry per CDR3 protein. The sample contains under 950,000 distinct CDR3 sequences, approximately 22% of which appear only once. The material was PBMCs from blood, obtained about 5 days after vaccination. Receptors were obtained from a man in his forties or fifties who received an inactivated influenza vaccine. The CDR3 runs from the conserved cysteine through the conserved F or W. Fields, in order: D gene, V gene, J gene, clone size, CDR3 protein, CDR3 DNA. D genes are given only for firm matches. Only some rows state a clone size, as once, few, many or a class for expanded clones.

D gene: TRBD1; V gene: TRBV15; J gene: TRBJ2-3; clone size: NA; CDR3 protein: CATSIRQGSTDTQYF; CDR3 DNA: TGTGCCACCAGCATACGACAGGGGAGCACAGATACGCAGTATTTT
D gene: NA; V gene: TRBV7-9; J gene: TRBJ1-5; clone size: few; CDR3 protein: CASSQDGERPQHF; CDR3 DNA: TGTGCCAGCAGCCAAGACGGGGAACGGCCCCAGCATTTT
D gene: NA; V gene: TRBV15; J gene: TRBJ1-1; clone size: few; CDR3 protein: CATSRDWGAEGAFF; CDR3 DNA: TGTGCCACCAGCAGAGATTGGGGGGCCGAGGGAGCTTTCTTT
D gene: NA; V gene: TRBV5-1; J gene: TRBJ1-1; clone size: NA; CDR3 protein: CASSLTFRGTRLNTEAFF; CDR3 DNA: TGCGCCAGCAGCTTGACCTTCAGGGGAACCCGTTTGAACACTGAAGCTTTCTTT
D gene: TRBD2; V gene: TRBV4-2; J gene: TRBJ2-1; clone size: NA; CDR3 protein: CASSQDSSTSGYNEQFF; CDR3 DNA: TGTGCCAGCAGCCAAGATTCCTCGACTAGCGGTTACAATGAGCAGTTCTTC
D gene: TRBD1; V gene: TRBV20-1; J gene: TRBJ2-2; clone size: NA; CDR3 protein: CSARGTERYTGELFF; CDR3 DNA: TGCAGTGCTAGGGGGACAGAAAGATACACCGGGGAGCTGTTTTTT
D gene: NA; V gene: TRBV6-2/TRBV6-3; J gene: TRBJ2-2; clone size: many; CDR3 protein: CASTRSLYTGELFF; CDR3 DNA: TGTGCCAGCACCAGGTCCTTATACACCGGGGAGCTGTTTTTT
D gene: NA; V gene: TRBV5-1; J gene: TRBJ2-1; clone size: many; CDR3 protein: CASSLGGFSYNEQFF; CDR3 DNA: TGTGCCAGCAGTTTAGGGGGGTTTTCCTACAATGAGCAGTTCTTC
D gene: NA; V gene: TRBV10-3; J gene: TRBJ2-3; clone size: NA; CDR3 protein: CATVGANTDTQYF; CDR3 DNA: TGTGCCACCGTAGGGGCTAACACAGATACGCAGTATTTT
D gene: TRBD1; V gene: TRBV28; J gene: TRBJ1-2; clone size: NA; CDR3 protein: CASLVGTGQGNYGYTF; CDR3 DNA: TGTGCCAGCTTGGTTGGGACAGGGCAGGGAAACTATGGCTACACCTTC
D gene: TRBD1; V gene: TRBV6-5; J gene: TRBJ2-3; clone size: NA; CDR3 protein: CASSWGRGTDTQYF; CDR3 DNA: TGTGCCAGCAGTTGGGGCAGGGGGACAGATACGCAGTATTTT
D gene: TRBD2; V gene: TRBV6-2/TRBV6-3; J gene: TRBJ2-5; clone size: NA; CDR3 protein: CASSQPGTTQETQYF; CDR3 DNA: TGTGCCAGCAGCCAACCCGGGACTACTCAAGAGACCCAGTACTTC
D gene: NA; V gene: TRBV7-2; J gene: TRBJ1-6; clone size: NA; CDR3 protein: CASSLFGISNSPLHF; CDR3 DNA: TGTGCCAGCAGCTTATTTGGGATCTCTAATTCACCCCTCCACTTT
D gene: NA; V gene: TRBV4-3; J gene: TRBJ1-4; clone size: NA; CDR3 protein: CASSPSAGNEKLFF; CDR3 DNA: TGCGCCAGCAGCCCGTCCGCCGGAAATGAAAAACTGTTTTTT
D gene: NA; V gene: TRBV5-1; J gene: TRBJ2-3; clone size: NA; CDR3 protein: CASAVGEFTDTQYF; CDR3 DNA: TGCGCCAGCGCTGTCGGGGAATTCACAGATACGCAGTATTTT
D gene: NA; V gene: TRBV6-5; J gene: TRBJ2-7; clone size: many; CDR3 protein: CASSYLLSTDYEQYF; CDR3 DNA: TGTGCCAGCAGTTATTTACTGTCAACCGACTACGAGCAGTACTTC
D gene: TRBD1; V gene: TRBV7-9; J gene: TRBJ1-2; clone size: many; CDR3 protein: CASSLSGTASYGYTF; CDR3 DNA: TGTGCCAGCAGCCTCTCCGGGACAGCGAGCTATGGCTACACCTTC
D gene: NA; V gene: TRBV13; J gene: TRBJ2-1; clone size: NA; CDR3 protein: CASSPRATYNEQFF; CDR3 DNA: TGTGCCAGCAGCCCCCGGGCTACCTACAATGAGCAGTTCTTC
D gene: NA; V gene: TRBV12-3/TRBV12-4; J gene: TRBJ1-2; clone size: many; CDR3 protein: CASSWGGSYTF; CDR3 DNA: TGTGCCAGCAGTTGGGGAGGTAGCTACACCTTC
D gene: NA; V gene: TRBV20-1; J gene: TRBJ2-2; clone size: few; CDR3 protein: CSAPRADPTGELFF; CDR3 DNA: TGCAGTGCCCCGCGGGCCGATCCCACCGGGGAGCTGTTTTTT
D gene: NA; V gene: TRBV4-1; J gene: TRBJ2-1; clone size: NA; CDR3 protein: CASSLKEGQYNEQFF; CDR3 DNA: TGCGCCAGCAGCCTCAAAGAGGGGCAATACAATGAGCAGTTCTTC
D gene: TRBD1; V gene: TRBV5-1; J gene: TRBJ2-7; clone size: NA; CDR3 protein: CASSWFRDSSNEQYF; CDR3 DNA: TGCGCCAGCAGCTGGTTCCGGGACAGCTCCAACGAGCAGTACTTC
D gene: NA; V gene: TRBV6-4; J gene: TRBJ2-3; clone size: NA; CDR3 protein: CASSEVGGAAWGTDTQYF; CDR3 DNA: TGTGCCAGCAGTGAGGTTGGCGGCGCCGCCTGGGGCACAGATACGCAGTATTTT
D gene: NA; V gene: TRBV12-3/TRBV12-4; J gene: TRBJ2-3; clone size: few; CDR3 protein: CASRKAGFQYF; CDR3 DNA: TGTGCCAGCAGAAAAGCAGGGTTTCAGTATTTT
D gene: NA; V gene: TRBV28; J gene: TRBJ1-6; clone size: NA; CDR3 protein: CASSLGHYRADSPLHF; CDR3 DNA: TGTGCCAGCAGTTTAGGTCATTACAGGGCTGATTCACCCCTCCACTTT
D gene: NA; V gene: TRBV29-1; J gene: TRBJ2-7; clone size: few; CDR3 protein: CSVVRGYEQYF; CDR3 DNA: TGCAGCGTTGTAAGGGGCTATGAGCAGTACTTC